Sequencing of this T cell receptor (beta chain) was carried out in a study of identical twins (dated by TCRdb to the mid-2010s). Broadly, across the study: The study deep-sequenced TCR alpha and beta repertoires from monozygotic twins, unrelated adults of various ages and cord blood to test whether fetal clonotypes persist. To rule out contamination, the twin experiments were replicated at different times with different library preparation protocols. The paper's findings and limits, for the study overall: In monozygotic twins, out-of-frame TCR alpha sharing was systematically underestimated by recombination models, although the models agreed with sharing between unrelated individuals. The excess sharing between twins in beta out-of-frame sequences was weaker because fewer shared sequences reduced the signal-to-noise ratio. Zero-insertion analyses could be partly confounded by invariant T cells such as MAIT and iNKT, although diverse VJ usage argued against such confounding for most clonotypes. Abundant cord blood beta clonotypes had fewer insertions, young adult naive repertoires showed a similar but weaker trend, and memory repertoires showed no such trend. Because the same donors could not be followed over many years, conclusions were based on cross-sectional statistical analysis. Out-of-frame TCR alpha sequences shared between twins showed an excess of low generation-probability sequences compared with coincidental sharing between unrelated individuals.

The library was made by 5' RACE. TCRdb shows the sequencer as Illumina HiSeq 2000. A universal primer binding site was introduced by template switching, and a unique molecular identifier was present in the final cDNA, enabling accurate counting of TCR cDNA molecules. Specific primers in the conserved constant-segment region were used to synthesize first-strand cDNA for the TCR alpha and beta chains. To control for contamination, every cDNA library carried two barcodes: a SMART-Mk sample barcode plus Illumina barcodes. Two successive PCR steps introduced TruSeq adapter sequences along with Illumina sample barcodes. The Illumina HiSeq platform was used with custom primers to sequence TCR alpha and beta cDNA libraries. Concerning the study's data processing: MiGEC was used to process raw reads and extract unique molecular identifiers, and MiXCR was used to find CDR3 positions. Recombination models were inferred per individual with the repgenHMM and IGoR tools using an EM algorithm. Shared clonotype analysis was performed with the tcR package in R, normalizing sharing by the product of cloneset sizes. Out-of-frame nonproductive sequences were analyzed to study raw recombination free of thymic and clonal selection effects. TCRdb reprocessed the public reads (quality trimming at Q25 with fastp, clone calling with MiXCR) and kept in-frame beta chains. CDR3 protein duplicates are merged, each entry listing the most common genes and DNA. TCRdb, rather than the study authors, made the V and J calls. This sample lists nearly 900,000 distinct CDR3 sequences; 10% to 15% were detected once. Roughly 1.5% of the sample is taken by the ten largest.

This clonotype was counted once. The clone's antigen remains unknown. Per-base qualities were not stored, and no clone one base away is much larger. One read yields weak evidence. All donors were healthy Caucasians. Three pairs of female monozygotic twins, all aged roughly 18 to 29 years, were included in the twin cohort. Peripheral blood mononuclear cells were the source from which RNA for the TCR libraries was isolated. The CDR3 has 13 amino acids, counting the end cysteine and phenylalanine. Of the read, only the CDR3 DNA is kept; its 39 bases are in frame from base 1. The V end loses 5 bases and the J end loses 4 bases, and a stretch of 11 bases separates them. CDR1 and CDR2, per the germline V gene, are ENHRY and SYGVKD. Separately, the same data were catalogued under a study of yellow fever vaccine responses in identical twins. The second study, in turn, reports: According to the authors, in identical twins the way T cells responded to vaccination appeared partly convergent and partly personalized. In identical twins, the study followed T cell clones that responded to the vaccine with precision.

This sequence was found in a woman aged 18-35 years in good health. The rearranged chain carries TRBV10-3 and TRBJ1-1, and TRBD1 may be the D gene, going by 5 matching bases. What was sequenced was PBMCs. The sequenced DNA: TGTGCCATCAGTACTACAGGAAGCACTGAAGCTTTCTTT. Translated, it reads CAISTTGSTEAFF.